Listed below are T cell receptor beta chains from one sample, sequenced in a study of cytomegalovirus exposure and HLA in healthy donors. The repertoire was sequenced with immunoSEQ multiplex PCR; TCRdb's copy has only in-frame clones and lacks some. The data show some 51,000 clones, and the top ten clones hold approximately 8.9%. Sequences were obtained from PBMCs. All receptors derive from a man aged 45-60 years in good health and CMV-seropositive. Each CDR3 is given with its conserved first and last residue. A D gene is named only where the DNA matches it firmly.

v_call,cdr3_length,d_call,j_call,cdr3_nt,cdr3_aa
TRBV20-1,11,.,TRBJ1-1,TGCAGTGCTAGTTTCGACACTGAAGCTTTCTTT,CSASFDTEAFF
TRBV10-3,14,.,TRBJ2-1,TGTGCCATCAGAGGACAGAGCTCCTACAATGAGCAGTTCTTC,CAIRGQSSYNEQFF
TRBV18,12,.,TRBJ1-2,TGTGCCAGCTCACCACAACAGGAGGGCTACACCTTC,CASSPQQEGYTF
TRBV6-5,14,.,TRBJ1-2,TGTGCCAGCAGAACTACGAAAGGGGGAAGGCAGGACACCTTC,CASRTTKGGRQDTF
TRBV29-1,15,TRBD1,TRBJ1-2,TGCAGCGTGGGGGGGGCGACAGGGGTGGACTATGGCTACACCTTC,CSVGGATGVDYGYTF
TRBV14,15,TRBD1,TRBJ2-4,TGTGCCAGCAGCCAAGATATACGGACAGGGTCCATTCAGTACTTC,CASSQDIRTGSIQYF
TRBV30,14,TRBD1,TRBJ1-6,TGTGCCTGGAGTGCGCGACAGGGGAATTCACCCCTCCACTTT,CAWSARQGNSPLHF
TRBV6-5,15,TRBD2,TRBJ2-5,TGTGCCAGCAGTTACTCGGTGATAGCGGGAGAGACCCAGTACTTC,CASSYSVIAGETQYF
TRBV25-1,13,.,TRBJ1-5,TGTGCCAGCAGTGGGGCAGGCAATCAGCCCCAGCATTTT,CASSGAGNQPQHF
TRBV7-2,13,TRBD2,TRBJ2-7,TGTGCCAGCAGCTTAGGGGGGGGCTACGAGCAGTACTTC,CASSLGGGYEQYF
TRBV6-1,15,.,TRBJ1-1,TGTGCCAGCAGTATCTCCCAACGGAGGAACACTGAAGCTTTCTTT,CASSISQRRNTEAFF
TRBV5-6,14,TRBD1,TRBJ2-7,TGTGCCAGCAGCTGGACAGGGGGTGCCTACGAGCAGTACTTC,CASSWTGGAYEQYF
TRBV18,13,TRBD1,TRBJ1-2,TGTGCCAGCTCACTTGGACAGGCCTATGGCTACACCTTC,CASSLGQAYGYTF
TRBV7-2,12,.,TRBJ2-7,TGTGCCAGCAGCTCGACAGGCTACGAGCAGTACTTC,CASSSTGYEQYF
TRBV10-3,11,.,TRBJ1-1,TGTGCCATCAGGGGAGGGACTGAAGCTTTCTTT,CAIRGGTEAFF
TRBV30,13,TRBD1,TRBJ1-2,TGTGCCTGGAGTGCGGGGACAGCATATGGCTACACCTTC,CAWSAGTAYGYTF
TRBV5-1,14,.,TRBJ1-6,TGCGCCAGCAGCCGCGACAGCAATAATTCACCCCTCCACTTT,CASSRDSNNSPLHF
TRBV18,13,.,TRBJ2-7,TGTGCCAGCTCACCCCCTAGCAGCTACGAGCAGTACTTC,CASSPPSSYEQYF
TRBV6-5,13,TRBD1,TRBJ1-5,TGTGCCAGCAGCATGACAGGGTATCAGCCCCAGCATTTT,CASSMTGYQPQHF
TRBV4-2,14,TRBD1,TRBJ2-7,TGTGCCAGCAGCCAGGGGACAGGGGATAACGAGCAGTACTTC,CASSQGTGDNEQYF
TRBV4-1,16,.,TRBJ2-1,TGCGCCAGCAGCCAAGATAGGCGGGCCCTCTACAATGAGCAGTTCTTC,CASSQDRRALYNEQFF
TRBV7-2,16,TRBD2,TRBJ2-1,TGTGCCAGCAGCCTACTAGCGGGCAACACCTACAATGAGCAGTTCTTC,CASSLLAGNTYNEQFF
TRBV20-1,11,.,TRBJ2-1,TGCAGTGCTGGAGTTTACTCCACTCAGTTCTTC,CSAGVYSTQFF
TRBV4-2,16,TRBD1,TRBJ1-5,TGTGCCAGCAGCCAAGATCCAGGGGGAAGCAATCAGCCCCAGCATTTT,CASSQDPGGSNQPQHF
TRBV30,14,.,TRBJ1-6,TGTGCCTGGAGTGTACGAGAGTATAATTCACCCCTACACTTT,CAWSVREYNSPLHF
TRBV19,15,TRBD2,TRBJ2-7,TGTGCCAGTAGTATACTCGGGGGGAGCGCCTACGAGCAGTACTTC,CASSILGGSAYEQYF
TRBV29-1,12,.,TRBJ2-3,TGCAGCGTTGACGGGAACACAGATACGCAGTATTTT,CSVDGNTDTQYF
TRBV5-5,17,TRBD1,TRBJ2-5,TGTGCCAGCAGCTTGGTTTTCCGACAGGGGGCCGGGGAGACCCAGTACTTC,CASSLVFRQGAGETQYF
TRBV30,14,.,TRBJ2-5,TGTGCCTGGAGGGTCACAGGGTTCCAAGAGACCCAGTACTTC,CAWRVTGFQETQYF
TRBV6-1,13,.,TRBJ1-5,TGTGCCAGCAACATGGAGGAGGTCCAGCCCCAGCATTTT,CASNMEEVQPQHF
TRBV5-1,14,.,TRBJ2-7,TGCGCCAGCAGCTTGGGTCTCCGGAGGGACGAGCAGTACTTC,CASSLGLRRDEQYF
TRBV7-6,16,TRBD2,TRBJ2-1,TGTGCCAGCAGCTTGTTAGCGGGAGGAAGGGACAATGAGCAGTTCTTC,CASSLLAGGRDNEQFF
TRBV5-1,14,.,TRBJ1-5,TGCGCCAGCAGCTTGGGGGGGGGAAATCAGCCCCAGCATTTT,CASSLGGGNQPQHF
TRBV19,10,.,TRBJ1-1,TGTGCCACCTTCAGGGGAGAAGCTTTCTTT,CATFRGEAFF
TRBV4-1,17,TRBD2,TRBJ2-3,TGCGCCAGCAGCCCTACCCCTAAGCGGGGTTACACAGATACGCAGTATTTT,CASSPTPKRGYTDTQYF
TRBV18,14,.,TRBJ2-7,TGTGCCAGCTCGGCTGGACAGACCTCCTACGAGCAGTACTTC,CASSAGQTSYEQYF
TRBV7-2,15,.,TRBJ1-2,TGTGCCAGCAGCCCCCGGGGAGGGTCCAACTATGGCTACACCTTC,CASSPRGGSNYGYTF
TRBV28,14,TRBD2,TRBJ2-7,TGTGCCAGCAGGGATCGGGGAGGGCTCTACGAGCAGTACTTC,CASRDRGGLYEQYF
TRBV2,12,.,TRBJ2-3,TGTGCCAGCAACTACGTTCCAGATACGCAGTATTTT,CASNYVPDTQYF
TRBV12-5,14,.,TRBJ2-3,TGTGCTAGTGGTTTCACAGCTAGCACAGATACGCAGTATTTT,CASGFTASTDTQYF
TRBV7-3,14,.,TRBJ2-1,TGTGCCAGCAGCTTAACAGGACTGGACAATGAGCAGTTCTTC,CASSLTGLDNEQFF
TRBV30,17,TRBD1,TRBJ1-1,TGTGCCTGGAGTGTACCCCGAACAGGGGTTGTGAACACTGAAGCTTTCTTT,CAWSVPRTGVVNTEAFF
TRBV4-3,13,.,TRBJ1-6,TGCGCCAGCAGCCAAACCCCGAGTTCACCCCTCCACTTT,CASSQTPSSPLHF
TRBV6-6,15,TRBD2,TRBJ2-1,TGTGCCAGCAGTTACCTAGCGGGAGGGTACAATGAGCAGTTCTTC,CASSYLAGGYNEQFF
TRBV4-1,16,TRBD1,TRBJ2-1,TGCGCCAGCGCCCCACCAGGACAGGGAGATGACAATGAGCAGTTCTTC,CASAPPGQGDDNEQFF
TRBV7-3,14,.,TRBJ1-1,TGTGCCAGCAGCTTAATCGGCGGGAACACTGAAGCTTTCTTT,CASSLIGGNTEAFF